This T cell receptor beta chain was captured in a study of blood T cells in healthy people across ages. Study-level findings and limits: The study found more naive CD4+ cells and higher diversity in long-lived than aged donors.

With a J-beta primer mix and a sample-barcoded 5' primer, a second PCR ran 7 to 11 cycles. Every cDNA molecule bore a tag from a template-switch adaptor containing 12 random nucleotides. From the 5' RACE reads, TCRdb called clonotypes with MiXCR, one entry per CDR3 protein. The sample yields roughly 2 million distinct CDR3 sequences, roughly 52% seen once. There are 14 residues in the CDR3. The V end was cut by 3 bases, the J end by 4 bases, with 14 bases between. Germline CDR1 DFQATT, CDR2 SNEGSKA (reference sequence). A remark on this clonotype: Its cognate antigen is unknown.

Samples each had at least 6 micrograms of total RNA extracted. Source material: blood. The TCR comes from a middle-aged woman in good health. The genes are TRBV20-1 and TRBJ2-3; the D gene is possibly TRBD1 (5 bases). The CDR3 sequence is CSASETVMSDTQYF. The CDR3, as DNA: TGCAGTGCTAGTGAGACAGTTATGTCAGATACGCAGTATTTT.